This TCR beta chain was retrieved from a study of OX40 agonist ivuxolimab in advanced cancers. Study-level results: CD4+ and CD8+ T cells in blood underwent clonal expansion by week 6 at 0.1 to 3.0 mg/kg.

Method: immunoSEQ multiplex PCR; TCRdb's copy keeps in-frame clones and lacks some. The sample holds approximately 60,000 clones, almost 85% seen once. This clone was detected only a few times. Its antigen is not identified. CDR1 is SGHTA and CDR2 is FQGNSA in the germline V gene. The CDR3 sequence is 15 residues long. Germline trimming cut 5 bases from V and 5 bases from J; bases unmatched to any gene: 8. The sample consisted of CD4+ or CD8+ T cells sorted from blood, taken in a trial of the OX40 agonist ivuxolimab. This TCR came from an adult with an advanced solid tumor such as melanoma, head and neck, liver or kidney cancer. The chain combines TRBV7-2 with TRBJ2-1; 8 bases agree with TRBD2. CDR3 coding DNA: TGTGCCAGCAGCCCACAAAGCGGGGGAAACAATGAGCAGTTCTTC. Protein: CASSPQSGGNNEQFF.